This T cell receptor beta chain is from a study of cytomegalovirus exposure and HLA in healthy donors. Overall study findings and caveats: In vitro experiments confirmed that a few CMV-associated chains were specific for CMV antigens.

Notes on this clone: Its antigen is unknown.

Trimming took off 3 bases at V and 5 bases at J, with 15 bases between the two ends. CDR3 length: 15 amino acids. CDR1 and CDR2 from the germline V gene are SGHTA and FQGTGA. The PCR used 60 Vbeta and 13 Jbeta primers. This table comes from immunoSEQ multiplex PCR, and its TCRdb copy is limited to in-frame clones, with some not included. Of more than 100,000 clones detected, around 10% appear once; the ten largest clones hold roughly 6.4%. The source of this sequence is a woman between 35 and 50 years old in good health and CMV-seropositive. The rearrangement uses TRBV7-3 and TRBJ2-3; TRBD2 might be the D (5 bases). The sample was PBMCs. CDR3 loop: CASSLDSGHIDTQYF. CDR3 coding DNA: TGTGCCAGCAGCTTGGACTCCGGGCATATAGATACGCAGTATTTT.